This passage covers 30 T cell receptor beta chains from one sample sequenced in a study of cytomegalovirus exposure and HLA in healthy donors (TCRdb year 2017). Library generation was performed with the immunoSEQ multiplex PCR assay. For the multiplex PCR, a mixture combining 60 forward primers for TCR Vbeta segments and 13 reverse primers for TCR Jbeta segments was used. Not all clones reach the TCRdb copy of this immuneACCESS table, which keeps in-frame sequences only. Checked studies attribute under half of the gap to unresolved V genes and leave the rest unexplained. The table for this sample lists approximately 150,000 clones; about 80% of them were counted only once. Of the sample, approximately 15% is held by the ten largest clones. The material sequenced was PBMCs. These receptors were obtained from a woman aged 40-49 years in good health and CMV-seronegative.

The chain combines TRBV30 with TRBJ2-7, with 8 positions matching TRBD2. V lost 3 bases and J lost 0; bases outside the gene matches: 10. CDR1 GTSNPN and CDR2 SVGIG come from the germline V gene (reference sequence). The CDR3 is 16 amino acids. CDR3 in amino acids: CAWSPTRTSSSYEQYF. The CDR3 coding sequence is TGTGCCTGGAGCCCCACCCGGACTAGCAGCTCCTACGAGCAGTACTTC.

The rearrangement joins TRBV11-2 to TRBJ1-1; D not resolved. V was trimmed by 1 base and J by 5 bases, leaving 8 bases between them. Germline V gene sequence: CDR1 SGHAT, CDR2 FQNNGV. The length of the CDR3 is 13 residues. The CDR3, as DNA: TGTGCCAGCAGCTTAGTACCCCAGACTGAAGCTTTCTTT. Protein sequence: CASSLVPQTEAFF.

The rearrangement joins TRBV5-4 to TRBJ2-5; 7 positions agree with TRBD1. The trim removed 0 bases at V and 5 bases at J, leaving 1 base unmatched. The CDR3 has 13 residues. CDR1 is SGHNT, CDR2 YYREEE, per germline (reference sequence). The CDR3 DNA follows: TGTGCCAGCAGCTTGGTCAGGGGGGAGACCCAGTACTTC. This gives the protein CASSLVRGETQYF.

V is TRBV28 and J is TRBJ1-6; possibly TRBD1 for D (5 bases). Germline V lookup: CDR1 MDHEN, CDR2 SYDVKM. The CDR3 consists of 17 residues. Trimming left V 6 bases short and J 0 bases short, with 15 bases between. CDR3 nucleotide sequence: TGTGCCAGCAGCACGGAGGGGCGGATCTCCTATAATTCACCCCTCCACTTT. This translates into CASSTEGRISYNSPLHF.

The rearrangement joins TRBV19 to TRBJ2-3; 9 nucleotides line up with TRBD1. Unmatched junction bases numbered 4, after V lost 4 bases and J lost 5 bases. Germline assignment: CDR1 LNHDA and CDR2 SQIVND (reference sequence). The length of the CDR3 is 14 residues. The CDR3 DNA follows: TGTGCCAGTAGTACCGGACAGGGGAGAGATACGCAGTATTTT. Translation gives CASSTGQGRDTQYF.

The rearrangement uses TRBV5-6 and TRBJ2-5, with TRBD1 matching 7 bases. This CDR3 is built from 14 residues. V lost 4 bases and J lost 5; bases outside the gene matches: 8. Germline V gene lookup returns CDR1 SGHDT and CDR2 YYEEEE. As DNA, the CDR3 is TGTGCCAGCAGCCCCATCGGACAGGAGGAGACCCAGTACTTC. It codes for CASSPIGQEETQYF.

As concerns this clone: At the DNA level, this CDR3 is encoded by other sequences in the same sample as well. The chain couples TRBV30 to TRBJ1-2; 11 bases line up with TRBD1. The CDR3 covers 14 residues. Germline CDR1 is GTSNPN and CDR2 is SVGIG (reference sequence). V dropped 3 bases and J dropped 8; count of bases not matched to a gene: 8. CDR3 in amino acids: CAWRVGQGAVGYTF. DNA for the CDR3: TGTGCCTGGAGAGTCGGACAGGGGGCCGTCGGCTACACCTTC.

The V call is TRBV7-3, the J call TRBJ2-7; 8 positions match TRBD1. Unmatched junction bases numbered 13, after V lost 5 bases and J lost 7 bases. In germline, CDR1 is SGHTA, CDR2 FQGTGA. The CDR3 is made up of 15 amino acids. The CDR3 protein is CASSPQGTGLREQYF. In DNA form, the CDR3 reads TGTGCCAGCAGCCCGCAAGGGACAGGATTGAGAGAGCAGTACTTC. The entire variable domain, with the rest obtained from reference TRBV7-3 and TRBJ2-7, is as follows: GAGVSQTPSNKVTEKGKYVELRCDPISGHTALYWYRQSLGQGPEFLIYFQGTGAADDSGLPNDRFFAVRPEGSVSTLKIQRTERGDSAVYLCASSPQGTGLREQYFGPGTRLTVT.

V usage is TRBV2 and J usage is TRBJ2-1; 13 bases agree with TRBD2. Trimming took 6 bases from V and 2 from J; bases not matched to a gene: 13. The germline gives CDR1 SNHLY, CDR2 FYNNEI. The CDR3 extends over 19 amino acids. CDR3 residues: CASRHGTSGRAHTYNEQFF. CDR3 sequence (DNA): TGTGCCAGCAGACACGGTACTAGCGGGAGGGCCCATACCTACAATGAGCAGTTCTTC.

The J gene is TRBJ1-2, the V gene TRBV6-5; D not resolved. This CDR3 is built from 14 residues. The V and J ends lost 2 bases and 9 bases respectively, with 16 bases between them. Per germline, CDR1 MNHEY and CDR2 SVGAGI. CDR3 sequence reads: CASSYGQALNSYTF. The CDR3 DNA follows: TGTGCCAGCAGTTACGGGCAGGCGCTTAATAGCTACACCTTC.

The chain carries TRBV9 and TRBJ2-1; no clear D. The CDR3 runs 11 residues. V gave up 0 bases and J gave up 9 bases, with 4 bases separating them. Germline V gives CDR1 SGDLS, CDR2 YYNGEE. This CDR3 is CASSVDREQFF. The CDR3, as DNA: TGTGCCAGCAGCGTAGATCGTGAGCAGTTCTTC.

The chain has TRBV19 and TRBJ1-4; D may be TRBD1 (5 bases). CDR1 and CDR2 (germline): LNHDA, SQIVND (reference sequence). The CDR3 has 14 residues. The ends were cut back, 3 bases at V and 4 bases at J, with 9 bases in the middle. CDR3 sequence reads: CASSMTDYNEKLFF. Written as DNA, the CDR3 is TGTGCCAGTAGTATGACAGATTATAATGAAAAACTGTTTTTT.

CDR3 region: CASLGTGRGEQYF. The CDR3 coding sequence is TGTGCCAGTCTCGGGACAGGGAGGGGCGAGCAGTACTTC. The chain employs TRBV28 and TRBJ2-7; 9 bases fit TRBD1. The CDR3 totals 13 residues. V was pared by 9 bases and J by 6 bases, with 9 bases of the junction left unmatched. Looked up from germline, CDR1 is MDHEN and CDR2 is SYDVKM.

The rearrangement uses TRBV15 and TRBJ2-5, with a weak D call TRBD2 (7 bases). The germline V gene has CDR1 LNHNV and CDR2 YYDKDF (reference sequence). The CDR3 loop spans 13 amino acids. The V gene lost 5 bases and the J gene lost 5 bases, with 12 bases spanning the gap. CDR3 residues: CATSFGGHETQYF. In DNA, the CDR3 is TGTGCCACCAGCTTCGGGGGGCATGAGACCCAGTACTTC.

This clone occurred a few times. The V gene is TRBV6-6, the J gene TRBJ2-7, with a possible D match to TRBD1 (6 bases). V was cut by 6 bases and J by 1 base, with 7 bases left in between. Germline CDR1 and CDR2: MNHNY and SVGAGI (reference sequence). CDR3 length equals 12 residues. CDR3 loop: CASRQGSYEQYF. The CDR3 coding sequence is TGTGCCAGCAGGCAGGGGTCCTACGAGCAGTACTTC.

There are a few counts of this clone. V is TRBV20-1 and J is TRBJ2-1; D is ambiguous. Germline loops: CDR1 DFQATT, CDR2 SNEGSKA (reference sequence). This CDR3 is 10 amino acids long. Trimming removed 5 bases from V and 9 bases from J, with 8 bases in between. CDR3 nucleotide sequence: TGCAGTGCTGCCGTAGCTGAGCAGTTCTTC. This encodes CSAAVAEQFF.

The chain combines TRBV9 with TRBJ2-3, with D perhaps matching TRBD1 (5 bases). The CDR3 has 12 residues. Per germline, CDR1 SGDLS and CDR2 YYNGEE. V was trimmed by 7 bases and J by 6 bases, leaving 12 bases between them. CDR3 nucleotide sequence: TGTGCCAGCCGTGGGGCAGGGGATACGCAGTATTTT. It translates to CASRGAGDTQYF.

The V call is TRBV6-6, the J call TRBJ2-1, with D uncertain. V dropped 0 bases and J dropped 8 bases, with 17 bases sitting between them. The germline gives CDR1 MNHNY, CDR2 SVGAGI (reference sequence). This CDR3 contains 16 residues. CDR3 nucleotides: TGTGCCAGCAGTTACTCGGGCCTCCACGCAGGCGATGAGCAGTTCTTC. Its translation is CASSYSGLHAGDEQFF.

This clone appeared a single time. This sequence joins TRBV5-4 and TRBJ1-2; TRBD1 matches at 7 bases. Trimming removed 4 bases from V and 5 bases from J; junction bases left unmatched: 8. Germline V gene lookup returns CDR1 SGHNT and CDR2 YYREEE (reference sequence). This CDR3 has 14 amino acids. The CDR3 loop reads CASSPWGQLYGYTF. As DNA, the CDR3 is TGTGCCAGCAGCCCGTGGGGACAGTTATATGGCTACACCTTC.

This clone occurred once. The chain uses TRBV6-6 and TRBJ2-1, with D perhaps TRBD1 (5 bases). This CDR3 is 11 amino acids long. Germline assignment: CDR1 MNHNY and CDR2 SVGAGI (reference sequence). V lost 11 bases to trimming and J lost 7 bases, with 12 bases between them. CDR3 in amino acids: CAHGRANEQFF. CDR3 DNA sequence: TGTGCCCACGGCAGGGCTAATGAGCAGTTCTTC.

The rearrangement links TRBV10-3 to TRBJ2-7; the match to TRBD1 covers 9 bases. The J segment lost 0 bases and the V segment lost 2 bases, leaving 5 bases of the junction unmatched. The germline gives CDR1 ENHRY, CDR2 SYGVKD. CDR3 size: 16 residues. The CDR3 here is CAISETGGAVSYEQYF. The CDR3 DNA is TGTGCCATCAGTGAGACAGGGGGCGCGGTCTCCTACGAGCAGTACTTC.

This clone was seen only a few times. This sequence joins TRBV6-1 and TRBJ2-3, with 13 positions matching TRBD2. V lost 5 bases to trimming and J lost 4 bases; unmatched junction nucleotides: 0. Germline CDR1 reads MNHNS; CDR2 reads SASEGT. The CDR3 loop spans 14 amino acids. DNA of the CDR3: TGTGCCAGCAGTACTAGCGGGGGGGCAGATACGCAGTATTTT. Protein product: CASSTSGGADTQYF.

V usage is TRBV11-3 and J usage is TRBJ2-5, with a weak D call TRBD1 (6 bases). The V end was cut by 5 bases, the J end by 1 base, with 14 bases between. CDR1 and CDR2 (germline): SGHNT, YENEEA. This CDR3 has 15 residues. CDR3 in DNA: TGTGCCAGCAGCCAGGGGTCGGTCCTCCAAGAGACCCAGTACTTC. As protein: CASSQGSVLQETQYF. The variable domain in full, with the rest retrieved from reference TRBV11-3 and TRBJ2-5, is EAGVVQSPRYKIIEKKQPVAFWCNPISGHNTLYWYLQNLGQGPELLIRYENEEAVDDSQLPKDRFSAERLKGVDSTLKIQPAELGDSAVYLCASSQGSVLQETQYFGPGTRLLVL.

In regard to this clone: Other nucleotide sequences from this sample produce the same CDR3. CDR3 in amino acids: CASSQDSGRGTGELFF. The CDR3 bases are TGTGCCAGCAGCCAAGATAGCGGGAGAGGGACCGGGGAGCTGTTTTTT. The chain couples TRBV4-2 to TRBJ2-2; 9 nucleotides line up with TRBD2. Germline V lookup: CDR1 LGHNA, CDR2 YNFKEQ. CDR3 length: 16 residues. Trimming at V came to 0 bases and at J to 5 bases, leaving 4 bases not matched to a gene.

DNA for the CDR3: TGTGCAAGTCGCTTATCTCATGCTAGCGAGTGCGAAGAGACCCAGTACTTC. This codes for CASRLSHASECEETQYF. The chain combines TRBV12-2 with TRBJ2-5; the listed D gene, TRBD2, was not tested against the DNA. TRBV12-2 is a listed pseudogene. CDR3 length: 17 residues.

The chain is built from TRBV21-1 and TRBJ2-3; the table's TRBD2 call for D was not verified on the DNA. TRBV21-1 is a recognized pseudogene. There are 12 residues in the CDR3. The CDR3 spells CASSALTDTQYF. DNA for the CDR3: TGTGCCAGCAGCGCGCTTACAGATACGCAGTATTTT.

The chain uses TRBV29-1 and TRBJ2-1; 9 bases are shared with TRBD2. Trimming took 7 bases from V and 6 from J; bases not matched to a gene: 10. CDR1 SQVTM and CDR2 ANQGSEA come from the germline V gene. This CDR3 has 14 residues. The CDR3 coding sequence is TGCAGCGCCCGCAGCGGGGGGTACCTCAATGAGCAGTTCTTC. Amino acids: CSARSGGYLNEQFF.

V gene TRBV18 combines with J gene TRBJ2-3; 9 bases match TRBD2. The CDR3 is made up of 16 amino acids. V shed 1 base, J shed 2 bases, and the junction held 4 bases outside the gene matches. Germline loops: CDR1 KGHSH, CDR2 LQKENI. The CDR3 DNA reads as TGTGCCAGCTCACCACGGCTAGCGGGGACCACAGATACGCAGTATTTT. It translates to CASSPRLAGTTDTQYF.

The chain has TRBV4-3 and TRBJ2-5, with D perhaps matching TRBD1 (6 bases). The J call is in doubt because the DNA end fits TRBJ2-7 better. Germline-derived CDR1 and CDR2 are LGHNA and YSLEER. This CDR3 is 14 amino acids long. CDR3 amino acids: CASSQAYRAHEQYF. The DNA for the CDR3 is TGCGCCAGCAGCCAAGCTTACAGGGCCCACGAGCAGTACTTC.

V and J are TRBV2 and TRBJ2-1; tentative D call: TRBD2 (5 bases). Per germline, CDR1 SNHLY and CDR2 FYNNEI. The CDR3 has 15 residues. Trimming removed 8 bases from V and 7 bases from J, with 21 bases in between. CDR3 DNA: TGTGCCAGCGCCCGAGAGGACGAGGTAGCGAATGAGCAGTTCTTC. Residues: CASAREDEVANEQFF.